This T cell receptor beta chain comes out of a study of early T cells in non-severe SARS-CoV-2 infection. Unique molecular identifiers (one per individual cDNA molecule) were attached. Using its own MiXCR run on the 5' RACE reads, TCRdb lists one record per CDR3 protein. The sample carries about 25,000 distinct CDR3 sequences, roughly 4.8% recorded once. A few counts support this clonotype. Germline V gives CDR1 MNHEY, CDR2 SVGEGT. Losses at the gene ends were 4 bases for V and 2 bases for J; bases not matched to a gene: 2. This CDR3 comprises 13 residues. Sequencing was carried out using whole blood. The clonotype was recovered from an adult who was a healthcare worker with PCR-confirmed SARS-CoV-2 infection or an uninfected control (not recorded which). The V and J genes are TRBV6-2 or TRBV6-3 and TRBJ2-7; TRBD1 agrees at 7 bases. The CDR3 protein is CASSWTGTYEQYF. For the CDR3, the DNA is TGTGCCAGCAGTTGGACAGGAACCTACGAGCAGTACTTC.